These T cell receptor beta chains were read from a single sample in a study of blood T cell repertoires in COVID-19. Profiled with immunoSEQ multiplex PCR; TCRdb holds only in-frame clones, not every one. The table has 100,000 to 150,000 clones, approximately 86% seen once. The sample was peripheral blood. The source of these receptors is a human donor in a cohort sampled during active COVID-19. The CDR3 runs from the conserved cysteine through the conserved F or W.

J gene,V gene,CDR3 protein
TRBJ2-1,TRBV19,CASSIHGLAGNLNNEQFF
TRBJ2-1,TRBV5-5,CASSPLSGSSYNEQFF
TRBJ1-1,TRBV2,CASTPDSTEAFF
TRBJ1-5,TRBV7-2,CASSRGQGFEPQHF
TRBJ2-1,TRBV25-1,CASGGGRRLGRGDEQFF
TRBJ2-3,TRBV4-1,CASSHGPGLAGGQSGDTQYF
TRBJ2-7,TRBV5-1,CASSEDRGGEQYF
TRBJ2-7,TRBV6-5,CASSYSTGLSTYEQYF
TRBJ2-1,TRBV28,CASPYCRDRGPEGPDNEQFF
TRBJ1-2,TRBV27,CASSSGQGNYGYTF
TRBJ2-7,TRBV15,CATSRDRGGPGGSYEQYF
TRBJ2-7,TRBV15,CATSKAGGSEQYF
TRBJ1-1,TRBV7-6,CASSSFLNTEAFF
TRBJ1-6,TRBV6-2/TRBV6-3,CASSFAPLSQDWLYNSPLHF
TRBJ2-7,TRBV19,CASSIKAGTYEQYF
TRBJ1-5,TRBV23-1,CASSQKSGDRGRGHQPQHF
TRBJ1-4,TRBV5-5,CASSLGASPTNEKLFF
TRBJ1-2,TRBV5-1,CASSPRDREGYTF
TRBJ1-4,TRBV5-6,CASSLGTGLENEKLFF
TRBJ2-3,TRBV6-5,CASSRLSGGDTQYF
TRBJ2-7,TRBV10-3,CAISGTSGLSYEQYF
TRBJ2-7,TRBV27,CASSTRDRVYEQYF
TRBJ2-7,TRBV5-5,CASTIHDSSYEQYF
TRBJ2-2,TRBV4-2,CASSQERGQGASAGELFF
TRBJ1-1,TRBV6-1,CASSEGQFEAFF